This T cell receptor beta chain was sequenced during a study of blood T cell repertoires in COVID-19. Study information: The United States, Italy and Spain were the sources of the acute and convalescent COVID-19 samples.

As processed by the authors: Amplification from reference gene primers served as the basis for estimated nucleated cell counts. Measured with immunoSEQ multiplex PCR; TCRdb has only the in-frame clones, and not every one. That table gives V, J and clone size, and the DNA gave D and trimming. Of about 350,000 clones in the sample, about 88% were seen once. Individuals aged roughly 18 to 95 years were recruited from some 26 US areas. Exposed enrollees encountered a COVID-19 case at some point within 2 weeks before study entry. The CDR3 covers 15 residues. The V and J ends lost 0 bases and 6 bases, in that order; junction bases with no gene match: 10. Germline assignment: CDR1 GTSNPN and CDR2 SVGIG (reference sequence).

V gene TRBV30 combines with J gene TRBJ2-7; 8 bases agree with TRBD1. The specimen was PBMCs or T cells enriched from blood (not recorded which). This receptor was obtained from a woman in her twenties or thirties who had been exposed to COVID-19. CDR3 sequence reads: CAWSVRRTGYSEQYF. CDR3 DNA sequence: TGTGCCTGGAGTGTACGAAGGACAGGGTATTCCGAGCAGTACTTC.